The 19 T cell receptor beta chains presented below share a single source sample, sequenced in a study of blood T cells in healthy people across ages. For the second PCR, which ran for roughly 6 to 11 cycles, a sample-barcoded 5' primer and a J-beta primer mix were used. TCRdb passed the 5' RACE reads through MiXCR, listing each CDR3 protein once. This table has roughly 1,800,000 distinct CDR3 sequences, roughly 50% appearing once. The sequenced sample was blood. Every receptor here comes from a woman aged 40 to 55 in good health.

The chain uses TRBV28 and TRBJ2-3; either TRBD1 or TRBD2 may fit D (5 bases each). V dropped 4 bases and J dropped 5 bases, with 25 bases sitting between them. The CDR3 runs to 18 residues. In germline, CDR1 is MDHEN, CDR2 SYDVKM. The CDR3 DNA sequence: TGTGCCAGCAGTTCCACTGGAAGGGACCATAAAGGCAGAGATACGCAGTATTTT. Residues: CASSSTGRDHKGRDTQYF.

This clonotype has a handful of counts. The chain couples TRBV20-1 to TRBJ2-3; D is possibly TRBD1 or TRBD2 (5 bases each). Between the trimmed V and J ends, which lost 5 bases and 2 bases, there was a span of 11 bases. CDR1 and CDR2 (germline): DFQATT, SNEGSKA (reference sequence). The CDR3 is 13 amino acids. The CDR3: CSAPRGSTDTQYF. Here the CDR3 DNA reads TGCAGTGCTCCCCGGGGCTCCACAGATACGCAGTATTTT.

The CDR3 region is CASSRDLLYNEQFF. CDR3 nucleotides: TGTGCCAGCAGCCGGGATCTCCTATACAATGAGCAGTTCTTC. This rearrangement joins TRBV7-9 to TRBJ2-1; possible D gene TRBD2, 5 bases. CDR1 and CDR2 (germline): SEHNR, FQNEAQ (reference sequence). The CDR3 is 14 residues long. V was shortened by 5 bases and J by 4 bases, with 12 bases between the two germline ends.

V gene TRBV20-1 combines with J gene TRBJ2-1; 10 nucleotides match TRBD2. Germline trimming cut 7 bases from V and 5 bases from J; bases unmatched to any gene: 11. The germline V gene encodes CDR1 DFQATT and CDR2 SNEGSKA (reference sequence). There are 15 residues in the CDR3. The CDR3 reads CSVYRGLALDNEQFF. Written as DNA, the CDR3 is TGCAGTGTCTACCGGGGACTAGCGCTAGACAATGAGCAGTTCTTC.

This clonotype was seen more than once but under ten times. This sequence joins TRBV20-1 and TRBJ2-5; D is unresolved. The CDR3 contains 14 residues. Trimming stripped 3 bases from V and 2 bases from J, with 13 bases between. The V gene's germline CDR1 is DFQATT and CDR2 SNEGSKA (reference sequence). The CDR3 loop reads CSASGRAGQETQYF. CDR3 in DNA: TGCAGTGCTAGTGGTAGGGCAGGTCAAGAGACCCAGTACTTC.

This clonotype has only a few counts. The chain links TRBV20-1 to TRBJ1-2; no clear D gene. CDR1 and CDR2 (germline): DFQATT, SNEGSKA (reference sequence). Trimming cost V 5 bases and J 4 bases, with 17 bases left between them. This CDR3 is 14 amino acids long. The CDR3 DNA is TGCAGTGCTCAACGGCCAAGGCCCATCTATGGCTACACCTTC. Translation: CSAQRPRPIYGYTF.

The chain links TRBV7-2 to TRBJ2-7; 10 bases line up with TRBD1. Germline values: CDR1 SGHTA, CDR2 FQGNSA. This CDR3 is 16 amino acids long. The trim removed 4 bases at V and 2 bases at J, leaving 8 bases unmatched. Here the CDR3 reads CASSWGQGYQTYEQYF. The CDR3 region has the DNA TGTGCCAGCAGCTGGGGACAGGGGTATCAGACCTACGAGCAGTACTTC.

The rearrangement links TRBV25-1 to TRBJ2-3; D is undetermined. The V end lost 9 bases, the J end lost 3 bases, and 4 bases lay between the germline ends. There are 10 residues in the CDR3. CDR1 MGHDK and CDR2 SYGVNS come from the germline V gene. Here the CDR3 DNA reads TGTGCCAGTGAAACAGATACGCAGTATTTT. Translation gives CASETDTQYF.

This clonotype has a handful of counts. The chain has TRBV28 and TRBJ2-1; the D gene is possibly TRBD1 (5 bases). CDR1 and CDR2 from the germline V gene are MDHEN and SYDVKM. This CDR3 spans 12 amino acids. Trimming took 7 bases from V and 7 from J, leaving 11 bases between them. CDR3 region: CASTGRVNEQFF. CDR3 bases: TGTGCCAGCACCGGCAGGGTAAATGAGCAGTTCTTC.

The V gene is TRBV24-1, the J gene TRBJ1-1; TRBD1 matches 7 bases. Germline CDR1 and CDR2: KGHDR and SFDVKD. V gave up 9 bases and J gave up 0 bases; unmatched junction bases: 3. This CDR3 region has 13 residues. In nucleotides, the CDR3 is TGTGCCACCGCACAGGGGTTGAACACTGAAGCTTTCTTT. Encoded protein: CATAQGLNTEAFF.

This clonotype was seen a few times. V gene TRBV7-2 combines with J gene TRBJ2-3; D perhaps matches TRBD1 (5 bases). The CDR3 sequence is 14 residues long. In germline, CDR1 is SGHTA, CDR2 FQGNSA. V gave up 6 bases and J gave up 2 bases, with 12 bases separating them. The DNA for the CDR3 is TGTGCCAGCAGGAGACAGACCAACACAGATACGCAGTATTTT. It codes for CASRRQTNTDTQYF.

This clonotype was found a few times. The V gene is TRBV12-3 or TRBV12-4, the J gene TRBJ1-2; 8 bases fit TRBD1. The V segment lost 3 bases and the J segment 3 bases; nucleotides outside the gene matches: 3. CDR3 size: 14 residues. CDR3: CASSLTGEDYGYTF. CDR3 nucleotide sequence: TGTGCCAGCAGTTTGACAGGGGAGGACTATGGCTACACCTTC.

The chain combines TRBV20-1 with TRBJ1-1; D remains ambiguous. Trimming pared 1 base from V and 4 bases from J, leaving 22 bases between. CDR3 length: 17 amino acids. CDR1 DFQATT and CDR2 SNEGSKA come from the germline V gene (reference sequence). The CDR3 spells CSARVGYGRRSGTEAFF. CDR3 nucleotides: TGCAGTGCTAGAGTAGGGTATGGTAGGAGGTCGGGCACTGAAGCTTTCTTT.

The chain carries TRBV7-6 and TRBJ2-3, with D perhaps matching TRBD2 (5 bases). The length of the CDR3 is 16 residues. V lost 1 base and J lost 0, with 11 bases in between. The germline CDR1 and CDR2 sequences are SGHVS and FNYEAQ. The CDR3 bases are TGTGCCAGCAGCTTAGGTGCTAGCACTAGCACAGATACGCAGTATTTT. Protein: CASSLGASTSTDTQYF. The full variable domain, in which reference TRBV7-6 and TRBJ2-3 provide the parts outside the CDR3, is GAGVSQSPRYKVTKRGQDVALRCDPISGHVSLYWYRQALGQGPEFLTYFNYEAQQDKSGLPNDRFSAERPEGSISTLTIQRTEQRDSAMYRCASSLGASTSTDTQYFGPGTRLTVL.

V usage is TRBV20-1 and J usage is TRBJ2-5, with D maybe TRBD1 (5 bases). The CDR3 totals 13 residues. Germline-derived CDR1 and CDR2 are DFQATT and SNEGSKA (reference sequence). V was pared by 4 bases and J by 3 bases, with 12 bases between. DNA of the CDR3: TGCAGTGCTATCAAGGGGTTAGAAGAGACCCAGTACTTC. Its protein is CSAIKGLEETQYF.

The count of this clonotype is one. The chain recombines TRBV28 with TRBJ2-4, with a weak D call TRBD1 (5 bases). Germline-derived CDR1 and CDR2 are MDHEN and SYDVKM. This CDR3 spans 12 amino acids. V lost 5 bases and J 13 bases, leaving 15 bases between the germline ends. CDR3 nucleotides: TGTGCCAGCAGTCCTCCCAGGGTAGAGCAGTACTTC. This gives the protein CASSPPRVEQYF.

This clonotype came up a few times. This rearrangement joins TRBV27 to TRBJ2-3; 8 bases align to TRBD1. Trimming took 7 bases from V and 0 from J; bases not matched to a gene: 6. Per the germline V gene, CDR1 is MNHEY and CDR2 is SMNVEV (reference sequence). This CDR3 has 15 residues. CDR3 DNA: TGTGCCAGCACCCTCCGACAGGGGAGCACAGATACGCAGTATTTT. Translated, it gives CASTLRQGSTDTQYF.

The chain combines TRBV5-1 with TRBJ2-1; TRBD2 agrees at 8 bases. After removal of 3 bases from V and 6 bases from J, the junction contained 8 bases not matched to a gene. The CDR3 has 15 amino acids. Germline V gene sequence: CDR1 SGHRS, CDR2 YFSETQ. In DNA, the CDR3 is TGCGCCAGCAGCTCAGGACTAGCCGACCCCAATGAGCAGTTCTTC. This translates into CASSSGLADPNEQFF.

The sample holds a few counts of this clonotype. The chain uses TRBV6-5 and TRBJ1-4; no clear D. V was trimmed by 7 bases and J by 8 bases, leaving 17 bases between them. The germline CDR1 and CDR2 sequences are MNHEY and SVGAGI. The CDR3 is made up of 14 amino acids. This CDR3 is CASKADVRGEKLFF. Here the CDR3 DNA reads TGTGCCAGCAAAGCAGACGTCCGGGGAGAAAAACTGTTTTTT.